One T cell receptor beta chain is described in this entry. Germline CDR1 and CDR2: SGHAT and FQNNGV. Unmatched junction bases numbered 10, after V lost 5 bases and J lost 1 base. This CDR3 is built from 16 residues. A quantity of roughly 0.5 to 1 ug RNA underwent reverse transcription using random hexamers. In TCRdb, the immunoSEQ multiplex PCR reads were re-called with MiXCR into one record per CDR3 protein. Of approximately 110,000 distinct CDR3 sequences in the sample, approximately 96% are singletons; the top ten hold under 0.095%. This sample is drawn from a study of CD8 T cells in Susac syndrome.

The chain combines TRBV11-2 with TRBJ1-1; 7 bases are shared with TRBD1. The receptor was derived from a human donor in good health. Sequenced sample: CD4+ T cells from PBMCs. CDR3 coding DNA: TGTGCCAGCAGCCCAGGAAGGGGGCAGGGGAACACTGAAGCTTTCTTT. It translates to CASSPGRGQGNTEAFF.